These 29 T cell receptor beta chains originate from one sample sequenced in a study of STAT3 mutations in large granular lymphocyte leukemia. Study outcomes and limitations: Every T-cell large granular lymphocyte leukemia patient had at least one immunodominant TCR beta clonotype.

Antigens for these TCRs are unknown. This table comes from immunoSEQ multiplex PCR, and its TCRdb copy is limited to in-frame clones, with some not included. The data contain 10,000 to 15,000 clones, roughly 88% of them singletons. The sample taken for sequencing was PBMCs. These receptors were obtained from a human donor with T large granular lymphocyte leukemia. Some clones in this sample may be carry-over from other donors' samples.

CDR3 sequence reads: CASSWGGTPQFF. In DNA, the CDR3 is TGTGCCAGCAGTTGGGGCGGCACACCGCAGTTCTTC. The chain joins TRBV6-6 to TRBJ2-1, with D perhaps matching TRBD1 (5 bases). CDR1 and CDR2 from the germline V gene are MNHNY and SVGAGI (reference sequence). Trimming shortened V by 4 bases and J by 12 bases, and 13 bases separated the two germline ends. CDR3 length: 12 amino acids.

V and J are TRBV2 and TRBJ1-1; TRBD1 might be the D (5 bases). This CDR3 region has 15 residues. V lost 6 bases, J lost 1 base, and 15 bases lay in between. Germline CDR1 SNHLY, CDR2 FYNNEI. CDR3 sequence reads: CASSARPGPNTEAFF. For the CDR3, the DNA is TGTGCCAGCAGCGCAAGACCGGGACCGAACACTGAAGCTTTCTTT.

The chain employs TRBV7-6 and TRBJ2-1, with D uncertain. This CDR3 is 13 amino acids long. V was trimmed by 4 bases and J by 5 bases, leaving 9 bases between them. Looked up from germline, CDR1 is SGHVS and CDR2 is FNYEAQ. The CDR3 DNA reads as TGTGCCAGCAGCTCTGGGGTTAACAATGAGCAGTTCTTC. Amino acids: CASSSGVNNEQFF.

This sequence joins TRBV6-6 and TRBJ2-7; no definite D call. V shed 0 bases and J shed 5 bases, with 11 bases lying between them. The CDR3 extends over 14 amino acids. Germline assignment: CDR1 MNHNY and CDR2 SVGAGI (reference sequence). The CDR3 here is CASSYSRTTHEQYF. The CDR3 coding sequence is TGTGCCAGCAGTTACTCGAGGACGACCCACGAGCAGTACTTC.

V and J are TRBV27 and TRBJ1-5; weak D call: TRBD1 (6 bases). The V gene's germline CDR1 is MNHEY and CDR2 SMNVEV (reference sequence). V was pared by 3 bases and J by 6 bases, with 12 bases between. The CDR3 runs 14 residues. The CDR3 sequence is CASSFAGATQPQHF. The CDR3, as DNA: TGTGCCAGCAGTTTTGCAGGGGCAACTCAGCCCCAGCATTTT.

This clone has more than one count but fewer than ten. The chain carries TRBV11-2 and TRBJ1-2, with a possible D match to TRBD1 (6 bases). This CDR3 is 12 amino acids long. The germline V and J ends were trimmed by 5 bases and 8 bases, with 12 bases remaining between them. The germline V gene has CDR1 SGHAT and CDR2 FQNNGV. The CDR3 is CASSLRQGGYTF. CDR3 DNA sequence: TGTGCCAGCAGCCTGAGGCAGGGGGGCTACACCTTC.

The genes are TRBV5-4 and TRBJ2-7; 11 bases are a match to TRBD1. With V trimmed by 4 bases and J by 4 bases, 10 bases remained unmatched. The germline V gene encodes CDR1 SGHNT and CDR2 YYREEE (reference sequence). CDR3 length: 16 amino acids. Here the CDR3 reads CASSGGTGGSPYEQYV. In DNA, the CDR3 is TGTGCCAGCAGCGGCGGGACAGGGGGTTCCCCTTACGAGCAGTACGTC.

The table lists this clone with a few counts. The chain is built from TRBV28 and TRBJ1-2, with D possibly matching TRBD1 (5 bases). The CDR3 spans 13 residues. Trimming took 6 bases from V and 4 from J, leaving 12 bases between them. CDR1 and CDR2 (germline): MDHEN, SYDVKM. CDR3 in DNA: TGTGCCAGCAGCACCGGGACGGCCTATGGCTACACCTTC. The encoded protein is CASSTGTAYGYTF.

This clone was seen once. The V call is TRBV4-2, the J call TRBJ2-3; the match to TRBD2 covers 10 bases. V shed 1 base and J 3 bases; nucleotides not matched to a gene: 7. The CDR3 loop spans 17 amino acids. Germline CDR1 and CDR2: LGHNA and YNFKEQ. The CDR3 nucleotides read TGTGCCAGCAGCCAAGGGCCAGCGGGGGGGGGTACAGATACGCAGTATTTT. Encoded protein: CASSQGPAGGGTDTQYF.

V gene TRBV6-1 combines with J gene TRBJ1-4; unclear D gene. Germline CDR1 is MNHNS and CDR2 is SASEGT. V was pared by 6 bases and J by 4 bases, with 9 bases between. CDR3 length: 13 amino acids. The CDR3 loop is CASSIYFNEKLFF. The CDR3 DNA reads as TGTGCCAGCAGCATATACTTTAATGAAAAACTGTTTTTT.

The chain couples TRBV5-1 to TRBJ1-3; TRBD1 aligns across 8 bases. There are 16 residues in the CDR3. V trimming: 0 bases; J trimming: 3 bases; junction bases outside the gene matches: 5. Per germline, CDR1 SGHRS and CDR2 YFSETQ. The CDR3 here is CASSLEQGALGNTIYF. CDR3 nucleotide sequence: TGCGCCAGCAGCTTGGAGCAGGGGGCGCTTGGAAACACCATATATTTT.

This chain joins TRBV5-4 and TRBJ1-1; 9 bases agree with TRBD1. CDR1 SGHNT and CDR2 YYREEE come from the germline V gene (reference sequence). The CDR3 has 14 residues. The ends lost 7 bases at V and 1 base at J; junction bases unmatched: 5. The CDR3 DNA reads TGTGCCAGCCTGGTACAGGGGGCGAACACTGAAGCTTTCTTT. This gives the protein CASLVQGANTEAFF.

V usage is TRBV5-1 and J usage is TRBJ2-7; 9 bases align to TRBD1. The CDR3 consists of 16 residues. V was clipped by 2 bases and J by 3 bases; unmatched bases: 9. Germline CDR1 reads SGHRS; CDR2 reads YFSETQ. CDR3 sequence (DNA): TGCGCCAGCAGCTTCGGGGACAGGGTCCCTTTCTACGAGCAGTACTTC. Translating it yields CASSFGDRVPFYEQYF.

Here the CDR3 reads CSGFTGQEQYF. Written as DNA, the CDR3 is TGCAGCGGGTTTACAGGGCAAGAGCAGTACTTC. The chain recombines TRBV29-1 with TRBJ2-7; weak D call: TRBD1 (6 bases). The V gene's germline CDR1 is SQVTM and CDR2 ANQGSEA. The CDR3 has 11 amino acids. V lost 7 bases to trimming and J lost 7 bases, with 14 bases between them.

The chain is built from TRBV27 and TRBJ2-1, with 10 nucleotides matching TRBD2. Trimming cost V 6 bases and J 6 bases; bases outside gene matches: 5. The CDR3 runs 14 residues. Germline assignment: CDR1 MNHEY and CDR2 SMNVEV (reference sequence). CDR3 nucleotide sequence: TGTGCCAGCAGAACCGGGACTAGCGTCAATGAGCAGTTCTTC. Translating it yields CASRTGTSVNEQFF.

CDR3 sequence reads: CASSLVGTGGNTEAFF. In DNA form, the CDR3 reads TGTGCCAGCAGCTTAGTGGGGACAGGGGGAAACACTGAAGCTTTCTTT. The chain is built from TRBV11-2 and TRBJ1-1; 11 nucleotides line up with TRBD1. V shed 1 base, J shed 2 bases, and the junction held 3 bases outside the gene matches. The CDR3 is made up of 16 amino acids. Germline-derived CDR1 and CDR2 are SGHAT and FQNNGV. The whole variable domain, filled in from reference TRBV11-2 and TRBJ1-1, reads EAGVAQSPRYKIIEKRQSVAFWCNPISGHATLYWYQQILGQGPKLLIQFQNNGVVDDSQLPKDRFSAERLKGVDSTLKIQPAKLEDSAVYLCASSLVGTGGNTEAFFGQGTRLTVV.

V usage is TRBV5-6 and J usage is TRBJ2-2; D unresolved. Germline V gene lookup returns CDR1 SGHDT and CDR2 YYEEEE. Trimming took 0 bases from V and 5 from J, leaving 8 bases between them. CDR3 length: 14 residues. CDR3 protein: CASSLGPGTGELFF. The CDR3, as DNA: TGTGCCAGCAGCTTGGGGCCAGGTACCGGGGAGCTGTTTTTT. Full variable domain (missing parts from reference TRBV5-6 and TRBJ2-2): DAGVTQSPTHLIKTRGQQVTLRCSPKSGHDTVSWYQQALGQGPQFIFQYYEEEERQRGNFPDRFSGHQFPNYSSELNVNALLLGDSALYLCASSLGPGTGELFFGEGSRLTVL.

This chain uses TRBV15 with TRBJ2-7; D is unresolved. Trimming left V 0 bases short and J 2 bases short, with 8 bases between. The CDR3 consists of 14 residues. Germline V gene sequence: CDR1 LNHNV, CDR2 YYDKDF (reference sequence). The CDR3 here is CATSRESRPYEQYV. CDR3 in DNA: TGTGCCACCAGCAGAGAAAGTAGACCCTACGAGCAGTACGTC.

The chain carries TRBV7-9 and TRBJ2-7; maybe TRBD2 (5 bases). Germline loops: CDR1 SEHNR, CDR2 FQNEAQ (reference sequence). V was pared by 5 bases and J by 2 bases, with 10 bases between. The CDR3 extends over 13 amino acids. The CDR3 DNA follows: TGTGCCAGCAGCCCCCGAGGGACCTACGAGCAGTACTTC. Protein product: CASSPRGTYEQYF.

Only one count was recorded for this clone. V and J are TRBV5-1 and TRBJ1-5; 8 positions agree with TRBD1. Germline assignment: CDR1 SGHRS and CDR2 YFSETQ. This CDR3 is 15 amino acids long. V trimming: 7 bases; J trimming: 0 bases; junction bases outside the gene matches: 6. CDR3 residues: CASSTGVNSNQPQHF. The CDR3 DNA is TGCGCCAGCTCGACAGGGGTGAATAGCAATCAGCCCCAGCATTTT.

This clone was picked up a small number of times. The V gene is TRBV5-4, the J gene TRBJ1-2; tentatively, D is TRBD1 (6 bases). The CDR3 contains 14 residues. Trimming left V 2 bases short and J 0 bases short, with 8 bases between. Germline-derived CDR1 and CDR2 are SGHNT and YYREEE (reference sequence). CDR3 DNA sequence: TGTGCCAGCAGCTTTGGACAGTCTAACTATGGCTACACCTTC. Translation: CASSFGQSNYGYTF.

This clone was found a few times. The chain joins TRBV7-2 to TRBJ1-4; 7 bases agree with TRBD1. Trimming took 1 base from V and 0 from J; bases not matched to a gene: 5. This CDR3 has 17 residues. CDR1 and CDR2 from the germline V gene are SGHTA and FQGNSA. CDR3 in amino acids: CASSLGYGTATNEKLFF. The CDR3 DNA follows: TGTGCCAGCAGCTTAGGGTACGGGACAGCAACTAATGAAAAACTGTTTTTT.

The rearrangement uses TRBV21-1 and TRBJ2-3. TRBV21-1 is shown as a pseudogene. The CDR3 spans 12 residues. CDR3 in DNA: TGTGCCAGCAGCACCGAACGAGATACGCAGTATTTT. Protein: CASSTERDTQYF.

The chain carries TRBV11-2 and TRBJ2-1; tentatively, D is TRBD1 (5 bases). The germline CDR1 and CDR2 sequences are SGHAT and FQNNGV. V was pared by 5 bases and J by 0 bases, with 11 bases between. The length of the CDR3 is 15 residues. The chain's CDR3 is CASSLDRSSYNEQFF. In nucleotides, the CDR3 is TGTGCCAGCAGCCTCGACAGAAGCTCCTACAATGAGCAGTTCTTC.

The V and J genes are TRBV6-1 and TRBJ2-3; the D is unclear. Germline CDR1 is MNHNS and CDR2 is SASEGT. The V and J ends lost 9 bases and 2 bases respectively, with 15 bases between them. This CDR3 is 14 amino acids long. CDR3: CASSKAGVTDTQYF. The CDR3 bases are TGTGCCAGTTCCAAAGCCGGCGTCACAGATACGCAGTATTTT.

V is TRBV10-3 and J is TRBJ1-5, with D possibly matching TRBD1 (5 bases). CDR3 size: 13 residues. V shed 0 bases and J shed 7 bases, with 7 bases lying between them. Germline V gene data show CDR1 as ENHRY and CDR2 as SYGVKD. The CDR3 sequence is CAISESGGQPQHF. CDR3 in DNA: TGTGCCATCAGTGAGTCGGGGGGGCAGCCCCAGCATTTT.

The chain carries TRBV27 and TRBJ2-2, with D unclear. Trimming took 0 bases from V and 0 from J, leaving 8 bases between them. The CDR3 runs to 16 residues. Germline lookup yields CDR1 MNHEY and CDR2 SMNVEV (reference sequence). The CDR3 loop is CASSLSAVANTGELFF. CDR3 sequence (DNA): TGTGCCAGCAGTTTATCGGCAGTCGCGAACACCGGGGAGCTGTTTTTT.

The chain carries TRBV5-1 and TRBJ2-4; weak D call: TRBD2 (6 bases). V was cut by 0 bases and J by 5 bases, with 9 bases left in between. In germline, CDR1 is SGHRS, CDR2 YFSETQ. This CDR3 has 14 residues. CDR3 nucleotides: TGCGCCAGCAGCTTGGGTGGAGGGGAAAACATTCAGTACTTC. This encodes CASSLGGGENIQYF.

This chain's CDR3 is CASSLPTGLNGYTF. CDR3 nucleotide sequence: TGTGCCAGCAGTTTGCCGACAGGGCTGAATGGCTACACCTTC. The chain joins TRBV6-1 to TRBJ1-2; 7 bases map to TRBD1. With V trimmed by 5 bases and J by 6 bases, 9 bases remained unmatched. Germline CDR1 MNHNS, CDR2 SASEGT. The CDR3 length is 14 residues.